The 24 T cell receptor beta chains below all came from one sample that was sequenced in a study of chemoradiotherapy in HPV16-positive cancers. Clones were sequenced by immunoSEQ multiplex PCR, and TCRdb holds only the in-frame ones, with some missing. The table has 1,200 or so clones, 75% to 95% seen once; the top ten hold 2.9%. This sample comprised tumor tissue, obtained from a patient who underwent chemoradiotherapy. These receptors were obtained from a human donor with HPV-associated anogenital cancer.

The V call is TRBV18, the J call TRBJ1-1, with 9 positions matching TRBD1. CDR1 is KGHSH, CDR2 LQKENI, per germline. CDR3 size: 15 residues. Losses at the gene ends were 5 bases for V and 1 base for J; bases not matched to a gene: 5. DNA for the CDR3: TGTGCCAGCTCAACAGGGGGCAGGTGGAACACTGAAGCTTTCTTT. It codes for CASSTGGRWNTEAFF. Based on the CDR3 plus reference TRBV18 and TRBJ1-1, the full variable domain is NAGVMQNPRHLVRRRGQEARLRCSPMKGHSHVYWYRQLPEEGLKFMVYLQKENIIDESGMPKERFSAEFPKEGPSILRIQQVVRGDSAAYFCASSTGGRWNTEAFFGQGTRLTVV.

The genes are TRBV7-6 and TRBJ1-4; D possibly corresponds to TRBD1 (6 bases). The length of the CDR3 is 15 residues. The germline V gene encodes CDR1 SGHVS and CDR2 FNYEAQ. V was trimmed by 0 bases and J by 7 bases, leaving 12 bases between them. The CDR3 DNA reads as TGTGCCAGCAGCTTAGCAGGGGGGGCTGGTGAAAAACTGTTTTTT. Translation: CASSLAGGAGEKLFF.

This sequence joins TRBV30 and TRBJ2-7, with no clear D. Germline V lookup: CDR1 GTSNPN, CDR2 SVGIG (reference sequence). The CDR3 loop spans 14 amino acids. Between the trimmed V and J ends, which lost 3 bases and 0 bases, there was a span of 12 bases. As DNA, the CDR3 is TGTGCCTGGAGATTTGGTCTTCTCTCCTACGAGCAGTACTTC. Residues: CAWRFGLLSYEQYF. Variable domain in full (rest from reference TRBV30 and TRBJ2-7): SQTIHQWPATLVQPVGSPLSLECTVEGTSNPNLYWYRQAAGRGLQLLFYSVGIGQISSEVPQNLSASRPQDRQFILSSKKLLLSDSGFYLCAWRFGLLSYEQYFGPGTRLTVT.

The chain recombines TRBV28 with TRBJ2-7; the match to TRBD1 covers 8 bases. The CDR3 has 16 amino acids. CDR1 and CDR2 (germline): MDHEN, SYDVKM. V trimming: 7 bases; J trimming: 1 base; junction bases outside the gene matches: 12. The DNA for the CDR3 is TGTGCCAGCACCGATAGGACAGGGCAAAGGTCCTACGAGCAGTACTTC. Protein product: CASTDRTGQRSYEQYF.

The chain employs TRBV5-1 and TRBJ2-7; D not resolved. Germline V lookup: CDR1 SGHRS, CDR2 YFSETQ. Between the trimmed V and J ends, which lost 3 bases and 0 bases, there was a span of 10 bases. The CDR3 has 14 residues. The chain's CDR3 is CASSSLTGSYEQYF. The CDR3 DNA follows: TGCGCCAGCAGCTCCCTGACGGGCTCCTACGAGCAGTACTTC.

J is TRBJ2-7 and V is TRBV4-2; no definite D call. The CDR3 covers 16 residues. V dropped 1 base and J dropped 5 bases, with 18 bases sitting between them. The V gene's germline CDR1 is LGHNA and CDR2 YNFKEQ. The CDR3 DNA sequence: TGTGCCAGCAGCCAAGTTACCGCAGAGCCTATACACGAGCAGTACTTC. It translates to CASSQVTAEPIHEQYF.

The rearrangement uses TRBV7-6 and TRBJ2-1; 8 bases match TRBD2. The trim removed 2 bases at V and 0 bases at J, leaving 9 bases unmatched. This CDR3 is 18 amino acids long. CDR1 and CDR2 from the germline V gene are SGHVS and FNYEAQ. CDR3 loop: CASSLRRGGGYSYNEQFF. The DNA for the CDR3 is TGTGCCAGCAGCTTAAGACGGGGCGGGGGGTACTCCTACAATGAGCAGTTCTTC. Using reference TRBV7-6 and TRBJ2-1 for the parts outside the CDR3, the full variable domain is GAGVSQSPRYKVTKRGQDVALRCDPISGHVSLYWYRQALGQGPEFLTYFNYEAQQDKSGLPNDRFSAERPEGSISTLTIQRTEQRDSAMYRCASSLRRGGGYSYNEQFFGPGTRLTVL.

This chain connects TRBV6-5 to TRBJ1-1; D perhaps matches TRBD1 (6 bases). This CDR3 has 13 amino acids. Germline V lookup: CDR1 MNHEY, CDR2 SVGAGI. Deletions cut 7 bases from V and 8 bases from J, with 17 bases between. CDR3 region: CASTPWGGDEAFF. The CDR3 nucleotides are TGTGCCAGCACCCCCTGGGGGGGCGACGAAGCTTTCTTT.

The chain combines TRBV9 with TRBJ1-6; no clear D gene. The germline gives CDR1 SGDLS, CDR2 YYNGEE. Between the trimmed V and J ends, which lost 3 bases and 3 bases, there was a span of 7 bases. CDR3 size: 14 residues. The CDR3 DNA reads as TGTGCCAGCAGCGCTAGACTCTATAATTCACCCCTCCACTTT. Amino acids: CASSARLYNSPLHF.

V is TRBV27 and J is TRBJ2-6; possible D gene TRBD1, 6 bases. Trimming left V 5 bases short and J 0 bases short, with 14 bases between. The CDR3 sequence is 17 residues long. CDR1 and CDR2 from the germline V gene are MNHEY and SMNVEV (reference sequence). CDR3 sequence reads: CASSPSTGFSGANVLTF. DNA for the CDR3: TGTGCCAGCAGTCCGTCGACAGGTTTCTCTGGGGCCAACGTCCTGACTTTC.

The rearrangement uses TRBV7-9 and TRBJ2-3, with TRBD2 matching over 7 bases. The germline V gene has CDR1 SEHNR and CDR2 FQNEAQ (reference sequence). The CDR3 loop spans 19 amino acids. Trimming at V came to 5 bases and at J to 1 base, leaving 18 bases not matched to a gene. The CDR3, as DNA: TGTGCCAGCAGCCGGGCCACATTTAACGCGGGGGAGGGCACAGATACGCAGTATTTT. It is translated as CASSRATFNAGEGTDTQYF.

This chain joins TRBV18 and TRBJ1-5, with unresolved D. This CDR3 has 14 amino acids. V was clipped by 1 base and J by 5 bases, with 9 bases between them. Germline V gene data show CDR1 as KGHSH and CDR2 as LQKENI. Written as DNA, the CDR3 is TGTGCCAGCTCACCACAGAAGGGAGATCAGCCCCAGCATTTT. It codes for CASSPQKGDQPQHF. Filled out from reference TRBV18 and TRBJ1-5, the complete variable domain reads NAGVMQNPRHLVRRRGQEARLRCSPMKGHSHVYWYRQLPEEGLKFMVYLQKENIIDESGMPKERFSAEFPKEGPSILRIQQVVRGDSAAYFCASSPQKGDQPQHFGDGTRLSIL.

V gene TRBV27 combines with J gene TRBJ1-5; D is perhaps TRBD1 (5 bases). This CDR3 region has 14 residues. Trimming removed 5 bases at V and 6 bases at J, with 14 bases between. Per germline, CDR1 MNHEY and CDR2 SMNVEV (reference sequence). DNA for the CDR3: TGTGCCAGCAGTCGTGACAGTTTCGGTCAGCCCCAGCATTTT. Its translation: CASSRDSFGQPQHF.

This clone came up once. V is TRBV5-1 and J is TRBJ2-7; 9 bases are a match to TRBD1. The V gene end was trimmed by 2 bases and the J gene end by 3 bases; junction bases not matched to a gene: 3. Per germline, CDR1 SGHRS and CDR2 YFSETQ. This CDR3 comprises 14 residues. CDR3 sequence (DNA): TGCGCCAGCAGCTTCCGGGACAGGGACTACGAGCAGTACTTC. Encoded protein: CASSFRDRDYEQYF.

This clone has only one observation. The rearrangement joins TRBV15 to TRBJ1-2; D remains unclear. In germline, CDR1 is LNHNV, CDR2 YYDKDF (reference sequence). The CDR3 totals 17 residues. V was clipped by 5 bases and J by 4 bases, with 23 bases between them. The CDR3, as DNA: TGTGCCACCAGCGTAAGGAGAGGGTGTGGAAAGACCTATGGCTACACCTTC. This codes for CATSVRRGCGKTYGYTF.

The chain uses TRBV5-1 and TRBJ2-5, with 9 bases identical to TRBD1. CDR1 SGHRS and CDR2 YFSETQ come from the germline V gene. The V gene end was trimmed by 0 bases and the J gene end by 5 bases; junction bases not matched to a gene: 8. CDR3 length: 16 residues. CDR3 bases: TGCGCCAGCAGCTTGGGGGGGACAGGGCTTTCGGAGACCCAGTACTTC. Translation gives CASSLGGTGLSETQYF.

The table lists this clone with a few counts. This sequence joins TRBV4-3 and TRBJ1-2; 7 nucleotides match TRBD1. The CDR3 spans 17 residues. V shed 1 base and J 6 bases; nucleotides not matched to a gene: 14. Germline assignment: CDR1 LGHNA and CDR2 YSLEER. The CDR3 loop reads CASSQVVSGTAWDGYTF. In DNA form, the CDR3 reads TGCGCCAGCAGCCAAGTGGTCTCCGGGACAGCCTGGGATGGCTACACCTTC.

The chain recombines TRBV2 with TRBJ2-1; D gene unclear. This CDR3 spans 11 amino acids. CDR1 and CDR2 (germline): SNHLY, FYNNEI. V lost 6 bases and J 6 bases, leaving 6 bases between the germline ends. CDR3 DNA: TGTGCCAGCAGGGTTGTCAATGAGCAGTTCTTC. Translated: CASRVVNEQFF.

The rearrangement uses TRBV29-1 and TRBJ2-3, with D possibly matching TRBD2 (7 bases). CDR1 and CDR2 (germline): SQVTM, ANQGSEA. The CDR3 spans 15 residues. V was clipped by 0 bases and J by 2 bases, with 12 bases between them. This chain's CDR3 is CSVEDRGAATDTQYF. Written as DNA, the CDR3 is TGCAGCGTTGAAGATCGGGGGGCCGCCACAGATACGCAGTATTTT.

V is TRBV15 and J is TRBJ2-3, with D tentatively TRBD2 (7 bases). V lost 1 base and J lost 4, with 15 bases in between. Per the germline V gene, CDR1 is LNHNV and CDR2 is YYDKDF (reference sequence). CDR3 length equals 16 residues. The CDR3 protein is CATSRGGGLNADTQYF. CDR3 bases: TGTGCCACCAGCAGAGGGGGGGGCTTGAACGCAGATACGCAGTATTTT.

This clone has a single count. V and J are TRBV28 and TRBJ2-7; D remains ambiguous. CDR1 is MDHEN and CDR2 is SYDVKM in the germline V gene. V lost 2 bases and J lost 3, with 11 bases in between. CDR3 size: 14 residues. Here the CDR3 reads CASSLVVRDYEQYF. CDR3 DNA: TGTGCCAGCAGTTTAGTCGTAAGGGACTACGAGCAGTACTTC.

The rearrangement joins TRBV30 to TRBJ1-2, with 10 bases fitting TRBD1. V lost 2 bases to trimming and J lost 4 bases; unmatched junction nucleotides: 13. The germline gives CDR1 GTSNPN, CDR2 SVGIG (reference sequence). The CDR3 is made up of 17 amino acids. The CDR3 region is CAWSTGGTGAFSYGYTF. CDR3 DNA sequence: TGTGCCTGGAGTACAGGCGGGACAGGGGCTTTTAGCTATGGCTACACCTTC.

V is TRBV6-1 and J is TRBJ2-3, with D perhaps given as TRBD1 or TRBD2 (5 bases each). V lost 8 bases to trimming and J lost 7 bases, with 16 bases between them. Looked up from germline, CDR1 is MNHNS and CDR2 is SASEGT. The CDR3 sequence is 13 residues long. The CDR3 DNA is TGTGCCAGCCACGAGGGGAACATTCATACGCAGTATTTT. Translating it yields CASHEGNIHTQYF.

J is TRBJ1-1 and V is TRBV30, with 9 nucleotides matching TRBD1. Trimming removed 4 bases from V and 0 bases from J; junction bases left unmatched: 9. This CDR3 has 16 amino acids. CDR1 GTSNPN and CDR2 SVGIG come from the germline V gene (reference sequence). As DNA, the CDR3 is TGTGCCTGGATCTTGGGGACAGGGCTGATGAACACTGAAGCTTTCTTT. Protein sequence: CAWILGTGLMNTEAFF.